This TCR beta chain came from a study of identical twins. General study points: Twins shared out-of-frame alpha sequences with excess low generation probability. Cross-sectional statistical analysis was relied on for the conclusions, without the same donors being followed. The authors noted that invariant MAIT and iNKT cells could partly confound zero-insertion analyses.

cDNA molecules carried unique molecular identifiers, and template switching added a universal primer site. MiXCR was run by TCRdb on the 5' RACE reads, yielding one entry per CDR3 protein. The data show about 280,000 distinct CDR3 sequences, with 6.5% to 9.5% seen just once and roughly 2% held by the top ten. To note about this clonotype: Its target is unknown.

The V and J ends lost 10 bases and 6 bases respectively, with 16 bases between them. The length of the CDR3 is 12 residues. Germline V gives CDR1 MDHEN, CDR2 SYDVKM. The sample also formed part of further work on yellow fever vaccine responses in identical twins.

This TCR was sampled from a woman under 30 in good health. The gene calls are TRBV28 and TRBJ2-7, with D possibly TRBD1 on 8 matching bases. Sequenced sample: memory (CD45RO+) T cells sorted from blood. The DNA for the CDR3 is TGTGCCACCACCTACAGGGGGGGCGAGCAGTACGTC. Translated: CATTYRGGEQYV.